The present T cell receptor (beta chain) was sequenced within a study of Ad26.COV2.S vaccination and SARS-CoV-2 variants. Treatment noted: approximately 18 received Ad26.COV2.S at low or high dose, single or two shots; roughly 5 received placebo; per-sample allocation not given. Vaccine and placebo recipients were sampled on day 63 after the first injection. V gave up 5 bases and J gave up 3 bases, with 13 bases separating them. The CDR3 loop spans 15 amino acids. CDR1 and CDR2 from the germline V gene are MDHEN and SYDVKM. Assay: immunoSEQ multiplex PCR; the TCRdb copy retains only in-frame clones and omits some. The profile covers fewer than 500,000 clones, with less than 95% appearing a single time and about 4.1% taken by the ten largest.

The V and J genes are TRBV28 and TRBJ1-4, with a possible D match to TRBD1 (6 bases). The TCR originated in a person between 18 and 59 years old who received the Ad26.COV2.S COVID-19 vaccine or a placebo. Sample: peripheral blood, taken in a trial of Ad26.COV2.S vaccine versus placebo. CDR3 sequence: CASSRTGLANEKLFF. The CDR3 coding sequence is TGTGCCAGCAGTAGAACAGGGTTGGCTAATGAAAAACTGTTTTTT.